Listed here are 21 T cell receptor beta chains from one sample, sequenced in a study of CD8 T cell repertoires and HIV-1 epitope variants. Sequencing used immunoSEQ multiplex PCR; TCRdb keeps in-frame clones, though not all of them. The data show more than 85,000 clones, around 75% seen once. Sequencing was performed on uncultured baseline CD8+ T cells from peripheral blood mononuclear cells (PBMCs). The receptors shown here come from a male donor with HIV.

This clone showed up just once. The rearrangement uses TRBV28 and TRBJ2-5, with D perhaps matching TRBD1 (6 bases). The ends were cut back, 3 bases at V and 2 bases at J, with 16 bases in the middle. Germline assignment: CDR1 MDHEN and CDR2 SYDVKM. The CDR3 loop spans 16 amino acids. The CDR3 bases are TGTGCCAGCAGTTTTTCTTGGACAGATGAACAAGAGACCCAGTACTTC. It yields the protein CASSFSWTDEQETQYF.

This rearrangement joins TRBV7-2 to TRBJ2-1; D is unresolved. The CDR3 has 11 amino acids. Trimming took off 5 bases at V and 8 bases at J, with 7 bases between the two ends. CDR1 and CDR2 (germline): SGHTA, FQGNSA. The CDR3 DNA is TGTGCCAGCAGCCCCTTCTATGAGCAGTTCTTC. Protein sequence: CASSPFYEQFF.

V is TRBV28 and J is TRBJ1-5; 8 positions agree with TRBD1. The ends lost 8 bases at V and 5 bases at J; junction bases unmatched: 11. The germline gives CDR1 MDHEN, CDR2 SYDVKM. The CDR3 covers 15 residues. For the CDR3, the DNA is TGTGCCAGCGAGGTTCACGGACAGGGCTATCAGCCCCAGCATTTT. Encoded protein: CASEVHGQGYQPQHF.

The genes are TRBV7-3 and TRBJ1-1; 10 bases fit TRBD1. Losses at the gene ends were 1 base for V and 4 bases for J; bases not matched to a gene: 6. There are 16 residues in the CDR3. Per the germline V gene, CDR1 is SGHTA and CDR2 is FQGTGA. CDR3 sequence: CASSLIRQGAGTEAFF. The CDR3 DNA is TGTGCCAGCAGCTTAATTAGACAGGGGGCGGGCACTGAAGCTTTCTTT.

V and J are TRBV4-3 and TRBJ2-1; TRBD1 might be the D (6 bases). This CDR3 comprises 17 residues. In germline, CDR1 is LGHNA, CDR2 YSLEER. Trimming took off 1 base at V and 6 bases at J, with 19 bases between the two ends. The CDR3 loop reads CASSQVLAKQGRNEQFF. In DNA, the CDR3 is TGCGCCAGCAGCCAAGTCTTGGCTAAGCAGGGGCGCAATGAGCAGTTCTTC.

The chain joins TRBV5-1 to TRBJ1-4; TRBD1 aligns across 11 bases. The V segment lost 0 bases and the J segment 8 bases; nucleotides outside the gene matches: 6. CDR3 length equals 16 residues. CDR1 is SGHRS and CDR2 is YFSETQ in the germline V gene. The CDR3 reads CASSLAGTGGQEKLFF. CDR3 nucleotides: TGCGCCAGCAGCTTGGCCGGGACAGGGGGGCAGGAAAAACTGTTTTTT.

V and J are TRBV5-4 and TRBJ1-1; 7 positions match TRBD1. The V gene's germline CDR1 is SGHNT and CDR2 YYREEE (reference sequence). The CDR3 runs to 16 residues. V lost 2 bases and J lost 3; bases outside the gene matches: 10. CDR3 residues: CASSFLGGAFDTEAFF. The CDR3 DNA reads as TGTGCCAGCAGCTTTTTAGGGGGCGCCTTCGACACTGAAGCTTTCTTT.

This clone showed up just once. The chain joins TRBV12-2 to TRBJ2-5. TRBV12-2 is labeled a pseudogene. The CDR3 extends over 12 amino acids. The CDR3 here is CASRLNQETQYF. In DNA, the CDR3 is TGTGCAAGTCGCTTAAATCAAGAGACCCAGTACTTC.

This clone was seen more than once but under ten times. The V gene is TRBV27, the J gene TRBJ1-2, with D perhaps TRBD1 (6 bases). Trimming removed 1 base at V and 5 bases at J, with 14 bases between. The CDR3 contains 15 residues. The germline CDR1 and CDR2 sequences are MNHEY and SMNVEV (reference sequence). In DNA form, the CDR3 reads TGTGCCAGCAGTTTATATGGGGGGCTGGGGTATGGCTACACCTTC. This sequence encodes CASSLYGGLGYGYTF.

The rearrangement joins TRBV28 to TRBJ2-3; TRBD2 matches 10 bases. The CDR3 sequence is 15 residues long. Germline-derived CDR1 and CDR2 are MDHEN and SYDVKM. The J segment lost 3 bases and the V segment lost 6 bases, leaving 6 bases of the junction unmatched. CDR3 amino acids: CASSPVGLATDTQYF. The CDR3 DNA reads TGTGCCAGCAGCCCGGTGGGACTAGCGACAGATACGCAGTATTTT.

The chain recombines TRBV27 with TRBJ2-7; no definite D call. V was shortened by 5 bases and J by 3 bases, with 8 bases between the two germline ends. There are 12 residues in the CDR3. Germline V gene data show CDR1 as MNHEY and CDR2 as SMNVEV (reference sequence). CDR3: CASSRGDYEQYF. The CDR3 DNA reads TGTGCCAGCAGTAGAGGTGACTACGAGCAGTACTTC.

In DNA, the CDR3 is TGTGCCAGTAGTATCACTAGCGGGAGTGGGGAGCAGTTCTTC. As protein: CASSITSGSGEQFF. This sequence joins TRBV19 and TRBJ2-1, with TRBD2 matching over 11 bases. The CDR3 runs to 14 residues. J was trimmed by 10 bases and V by 3 bases; bases with no gene match: 5. CDR1 LNHDA and CDR2 SQIVND come from the germline V gene (reference sequence). Variable domain in full (rest from reference TRBV19 and TRBJ2-1): DGGITQSPKYLFRKEGQNVTLSCEQNLNHDAMYWYRQDPGQGLRLIYYSQIVNDFQKGDIAEGYSVSREKKESFPLTVTSAQKNPTAFYLCASSITSGSGEQFFGPGTRLTVL.

This clone was detected once. The gene calls are TRBV5-6 and TRBJ2-3; 7 bases fit TRBD1. CDR3 length equals 17 residues. Germline lookup yields CDR1 SGHDT and CDR2 YYEEEE. V was pared by 0 bases and J by 2 bases, with 9 bases of the junction left unmatched. CDR3 sequence (DNA): TGTGCCAGCAGCTTGGGAACAGGGGCAGGGTTCACAGATACGCAGTATTTT. This encodes CASSLGTGAGFTDTQYF.

This chain uses TRBV5-1 with TRBJ2-3, with D possibly matching TRBD2 (5 bases). This CDR3 is built from 14 residues. Trimming took 1 base from V and 4 from J, leaving 10 bases between them. The V gene's germline CDR1 is SGHRS and CDR2 YFSETQ. The CDR3 loop is CASSLLAHPDTQYF. The DNA for the CDR3 is TGCGCCAGCAGCTTGTTAGCGCACCCAGATACGCAGTATTTT.

V and J are TRBV28 and TRBJ2-3; TRBD1 agrees at 9 bases. V lost 4 bases to trimming and J lost 1 base; unmatched junction nucleotides: 3. Germline assignment: CDR1 MDHEN and CDR2 SYDVKM. This CDR3 region has 15 residues. CDR3 in DNA: TGTGCCAGCAGTTACAGGACAGGGGGCACAGATACGCAGTATTTT. Translation: CASSYRTGGTDTQYF.

This chain joins TRBV28 and TRBJ2-6; D may correspond to TRBD1 or TRBD2 (5 bases each). Per the germline V gene, CDR1 is MDHEN and CDR2 is SYDVKM. This CDR3 contains 15 residues. The germline V and J ends were trimmed by 2 bases and 3 bases, with 8 bases remaining between them. This CDR3 is CASSLSGGGANVLTF. The CDR3 region has the DNA TGTGCCAGCAGTTTAAGTGGGGGTGGGGCCAACGTCCTGACTTTC.

The chain carries TRBV5-1 and TRBJ1-4, with 8 nucleotides matching TRBD1. V shed 5 bases and J 3 bases; nucleotides not matched to a gene: 3. The CDR3 is made up of 14 amino acids. Germline CDR1 SGHRS, CDR2 YFSETQ. Written as DNA, the CDR3 is TGCGCCAGCAGGATGACAGGGGCTAATGAAAAACTGTTTTTT. Amino acids: CASRMTGANEKLFF.

The chain recombines TRBV10-3 with TRBJ2-7; TRBD2 matches at 12 bases. The CDR3 runs to 18 residues. From germline, CDR1 is ENHRY and CDR2 SYGVKD. With 0 bases clipped from V and 2 bases from J, the junction kept 8 bases outside the gene matches. The CDR3 sequence: CAISESLSSGRAPYEQYF. Here the CDR3 DNA reads TGTGCCATCAGTGAGTCGCTTTCTAGCGGGAGGGCCCCCTACGAGCAGTACTTC.

The rearrangement uses TRBV19 and TRBJ2-6; 7 bases are a match to TRBD2. The germline CDR1 and CDR2 sequences are LNHDA and SQIVND (reference sequence). The CDR3 loop spans 16 amino acids. After removal of 5 bases from V and 3 bases from J, the junction contained 7 bases not matched to a gene. The CDR3: CASSPRGGVGANVLTF. The CDR3 DNA is TGTGCCAGTAGTCCGCGGGGAGGGGTTGGGGCCAACGTCCTGACTTTC. The full variable domain, with the rest looked up from reference TRBV19 and TRBJ2-6, is DGGITQSPKYLFRKEGQNVTLSCEQNLNHDAMYWYRQDPGQGLRLIYYSQIVNDFQKGDIAEGYSVSREKKESFPLTVTSAQKNPTAFYLCASSPRGGVGANVLTFGAGSRLTVL.

The chain carries TRBV5-1 and TRBJ2-3, with unresolved D. Trimming removed 0 bases from V and 0 bases from J, with 2 bases in between. The CDR3 totals 13 residues. Germline CDR1 and CDR2: SGHRS and YFSETQ. Here the CDR3 reads CASSLDSTDTQYF. CDR3 coding DNA: TGCGCCAGCAGCTTGGACAGCACAGATACGCAGTATTTT.

The genes are TRBV7-2 and TRBJ2-7; a weak D match, TRBD2 (6 bases). The V end was cut by 2 bases, the J end by 0 bases, with 14 bases between. This CDR3 is built from 16 residues. CDR1 and CDR2 from the germline V gene are SGHTA and FQGNSA. The CDR3 DNA reads as TGTGCCAGCAGCTTACGAGGGACTCGAGGCTCCTACGAGCAGTACTTC. It encodes CASSLRGTRGSYEQYF.